This TCR beta chain stems from a study of blood T cell repertoires in COVID-19. In the study overall: PBMCs, B-cell-depleted T cells, or T cells provided the cDNA or gDNA that made up the material.

Methods used by the authors: Estimated nucleated cell counts came from reference gene primer amplification. Libraries were prepared by immunoSEQ multiplex PCR; TCRdb keeps only in-frame clonotypes and omits some of them. Clone size and the V and J calls come from that table; the DNA yielded D and trimming. The sample yields almost 400,000 clones, approximately 87% seen once. J was trimmed by 2 bases and V by 5 bases; bases with no gene match: 8. This CDR3 is 16 amino acids long. The germline V gene has CDR1 MNHEY and CDR2 SMNVEV (reference sequence). The sequence was collected from a woman aged 30 to 39 with acute COVID-19. Sequenced material: PBMCs or T cells enriched from blood (not recorded which). The chain joins TRBV27 to TRBJ2-3; the match to TRBD2 covers 9 bases. The CDR3 reads CASSLGVAGDTDTQYF. Here the CDR3 DNA reads TGTGCCAGCAGTCTAGGGGTAGCGGGAGACACAGATACGCAGTATTTT.